This TCR beta chain was recovered during a study of blood T cell repertoires in COVID-19. The CDR3 length is 15 residues. Germline CDR1 and CDR2: SGHNT and YYREEE (reference sequence). The V end was cut by 3 bases, the J end by 1 base, with 12 bases between. Data came from immunoSEQ multiplex PCR; TCRdb stores just in-frame clones and leaves some out. The sample contains 300,000 to 400,000 clones, 90% of which appear only once. This study enrolled people aged about 18 to 100 from around 26 US geographic areas. People in the exposed group encountered a COVID-19 case within 2 weeks before entering the study.

Material for sequencing was PBMCs or T cells enriched from blood (not recorded which). This chain connects TRBV5-4 to TRBJ2-3; maybe TRBD2 (5 bases). The TCR sequence derives from a woman under 40 who had been exposed to COVID-19. CDR3 DNA sequence: TGTGCCAGCAGCTCCCGGGGTTGGGGCACAGATACGCAGTATTTT. Encoded protein: CASSSRGWGTDTQYF.